This is a list of T cell receptor beta chains from one sample in a study of T cell clonotyping in hematopoietic cell transplantation. Repertoires were generated with immunoSEQ multiplex PCR, while TCRdb's copy carries only in-frame clones and drops some. The sample lists about 13,000 clones, around 80% seen once, with approximately 15% in the top ten. This sample comprised peripheral blood mononuclear cells, obtained before stem cell transplant. Receptor source: a man in his 60s with acute myeloid leukemia. Some clones in this sample may be carry-over from other donors' samples. The CDR3 runs from the conserved cysteine through the conserved F or W. A D gene is named only where the DNA matches it firmly. The size field is filled for only some rows; it gives once, few, many or a size class.

D,size,J,V,DNA,CDR3
.,.,TRBJ2-5,TRBV7-2,TGTGCCAGCAGCACTTGGACAGACAGTGGGCCTAAGACCCAGTACTTC,CASSTWTDSGPKTQYF
.,.,TRBJ2-3,TRBV29-1,TGCAGCGTTGAGGACTCGTATACGCAGTATTTT,CSVEDSYTQYF
TRBD1,.,TRBJ2-1,TRBV11-2,TGTGCCAGCAGCTTAAGGACAGGGTTGGATTTGGGATACAATGAGCAGTTCTTC,CASSLRTGLDLGYNEQFF
TRBD1,once,TRBJ2-7,TRBV7-8,TGTGCCAGCAGCAACTTCCCGGGACAGGGGGGCGAGCAGTACTTC,CASSNFPGQGGEQYF
.,.,TRBJ1-2,TRBV20-1,TGCAGTGCTCTCCTCTTTAACGGCTACACCTTC,CSALLFNGYTF
.,few,TRBJ2-3,TRBV5-4,TGTGCCAGCAGCTTGCCTTCGGGCCTTGGGTATACGCAGTATTTT,CASSLPSGLGYTQYF
.,.,TRBJ1-5,TRBV6-6,TGTGCCAGCAGTCCCAGTTTACGGGGGAATCAGCCCCAGCATTTT,CASSPSLRGNQPQHF
.,few,TRBJ2-5,TRBV28,TGTGCCAGCAGTTTAACGGGGAGAACCCAAGAGACCCAGTACTTC,CASSLTGRTQETQYF
TRBD1,.,TRBJ2-1,TRBV7-2,TGTGCCAGCACAATATTCCGGGACAGCCAGTTCTTC,CASTIFRDSQFF
.,.,TRBJ2-7,TRBV7-2,TGTGCCAGCAGGGAAGGACTCCCAATTACCTACGAGCAGTACTTC,CASREGLPITYEQYF
.,.,TRBJ1-2,TRBV6-1,TGTGCCAGCAGTGCGGGGGAGGTGTATGGCTACACCTTC,CASSAGEVYGYTF
TRBD1,medium-sized,TRBJ1-1,TRBV9,TGTGCCAGCAGCCTTGGGACAGGGTACACTGAAGCTTTCTTT,CASSLGTGYTEAFF
TRBD1,.,TRBJ1-3,TRBV11-3,TGTGCCAGCAGCGCGGGACAGGGGGCCTCTGGAAACACCATATATTTT,CASSAGQGASGNTIYF
TRBD2,.,TRBJ2-1,TRBV5-1,TGCGCCAGCAGCTTGGTCAGCGGGGGGGACAATGAGCAGTTCTTC,CASSLVSGGDNEQFF
TRBD1,.,TRBJ2-7,TRBV7-6,TGTGCCAGCAGCTTAGGGACAGGGGTGGGAGGCGAGCAGTACTTC,CASSLGTGVGGEQYF
TRBD1,.,TRBJ2-7,TRBV11-1,TGTGCCAGCAGTTCTCGACAGGGGGAAACGTCGAGGGAGCAGTACTTC,CASSSRQGETSREQYF
TRBD1,once,TRBJ2-7,TRBV2,TGTGCCAGCAGTGACCCGACAGGGGGCGTCTACGAGCAGTACTTC,CASSDPTGGVYEQYF
.,.,TRBJ1-2,TRBV29-1,TGCAGCGTTATAGGGTTTAACTATGGCTACACCTTC,CSVIGFNYGYTF
.,.,TRBJ2-5,TRBV12-5,TGTGCTAGTGGTTGGGGCGGGTATAGTCAGACCCAGTACTTC,CASGWGGYSQTQYF
.,.,TRBJ2-5,TRBV25-1,TGTGCCAGCAGTGGCGACATAGGGGAGACCCAGTACTTC,CASSGDIGETQYF
.,.,TRBJ2-7,TRBV9,TGTGCCAGCAGCGAGGCCCCGGGACGGCTCGAGCAGTACTTC,CASSEAPGRLEQYF
TRBD1,.,TRBJ2-7,TRBV10-3,TGTGCCATCCGGGACAGCTCCTACGAGCAGTACTTC,CAIRDSSYEQYF
.,.,TRBJ2-1,TRBV7-9,TGTGCCAGCAGCACCCACGTAAAGGTCAATGAGCAGTTCTTC,CASSTHVKVNEQFF
TRBD1,.,TRBJ1-2,TRBV28,TGTGCCACCACTTACGGGGACAGCGGGCGGGAAGGTGGCTACACCTTC,CATTYGDSGREGGYTF
.,.,TRBJ1-4,TRBV7-9,TGTGCCAGCAGCTTATCGTTGTCCATGGCTAATGAAAAACTGTTTTTT,CASSLSLSMANEKLFF
TRBD1,.,TRBJ1-2,TRBV7-2,TGTGCCAGCAGGCAAGGGGACAGCTTTAACTATGGCTACACCTTC,CASRQGDSFNYGYTF
TRBD1,.,TRBJ1-2,TRBV30,TGTGCCTGGAGTGAGGACAGGGGGATTTCAAACTATGGCTACACCTTC,CAWSEDRGISNYGYTF
TRBD2,.,TRBJ2-1,TRBV29-1,TGCAGCGTTGATCGCGCGGGGGGGCTTTACAATGAGCAGTTCTTC,CSVDRAGGLYNEQFF
.,.,TRBJ1-5,TRBV5-4,TGTGCCAGCAGCGACCAGGGTAACCAGCCCCAGCATTTT,CASSDQGNQPQHF
.,.,TRBJ1-4,TRBV9,TGTGCCAGCAGCGTAGGCTCAGGACAGCTTGAAAAACTGTTTTTT,CASSVGSGQLEKLFF
TRBD2,.,TRBJ2-7,TRBV19,TGTGCCAGTAGCCAAGGGCAGCCGGGACTAGCGTACGAGCAGTACTTC,CASSQGQPGLAYEQYF
TRBD2,.,TRBJ2-1,TRBV7-9,TGTGCCAGCAGCCATAAAGCTCTAGCGGGGGGATGGAATGAGCAGTTCTTC,CASSHKALAGGWNEQFF
.,.,TRBJ1-1,TRBV4-3,TGCGCCAGCAGCCAGGTCGGAGGGCCGAACACTGAAGCTTTCTTT,CASSQVGGPNTEAFF
TRBD1,.,TRBJ1-5,TRBV10-3,TGTGCCATCAGTGAGGGACAGGGGAGCAATCAGCCCCAGCATTTT,CAISEGQGSNQPQHF
.,.,TRBJ1-1,TRBV10-3,TGTGCCACCCTGTCCGGGACCGCCTGGAACACTGAAGCTTTCTTT,CATLSGTAWNTEAFF
.,.,TRBJ1-2,TRBV9,TGTGCCAGCAGCGACCCGGACAAACCGGTAGGCTACACCTTC,CASSDPDKPVGYTF
.,.,TRBJ2-3,TRBV6-5,TGTGCCAGCAGTTACTCGCCCAGCTTCACAGATACGCAGTATTTT,CASSYSPSFTDTQYF
.,.,TRBJ1-1,TRBV7-8,TGTGCCAGCAGCTACGTGCTGATGAACACTGAAGCTTTCTTT,CASSYVLMNTEAFF
.,once,TRBJ2-3,TRBV10-3,TGTGCCATCAGTGTCGGGGGAGACACAGATACGCAGTATTTT,CAISVGGDTDTQYF
.,.,TRBJ2-3,TRBV6-5,TGTGCCAGCAGTTCACCAAGCACAGATACGCAGTATTTT,CASSSPSTDTQYF
.,.,TRBJ2-3,TRBV2,TGTGCCAGCGCGCGGAGCACAGATACGCAGTATTTT,CASARSTDTQYF
.,.,TRBJ2-7,TRBV4-3,TGCGCCAGCAGCCAGGGGACACCTAGCTCCTACGAGCAGTACTTC,CASSQGTPSSYEQYF
.,.,TRBJ1-5,TRBV9,TGTGCCAGCAGCGTAGGTGGGTTCGTCGGTCAGCCCCAGCATTTT,CASSVGGFVGQPQHF
TRBD1,.,TRBJ1-1,TRBV27,TGTGCCAGCAGTTTATCCCGGACAGGGGTTACTGAAGCTTTCTTT,CASSLSRTGVTEAFF
.,.,TRBJ1-2,TRBV5-4,TGTGCCAGCAGCTTTGTCTTAGGCACTAACTATGGCTACACCTTC,CASSFVLGTNYGYTF
.,few,TRBJ1-1,TRBV6-1,TGTGCCAGCGGCCAAGAGATGGGAACTGAAGCTTTCTTT,CASGQEMGTEAFF
TRBD2,.,TRBJ2-2,TRBV2,TGTGCCAGCAGTGAATCTAGCGGGGTGTCCGGGGAGCTGTTTTTT,CASSESSGVSGELFF
TRBD1,.,TRBJ2-1,TRBV9,TGTGCCAGCAGCGCCGGGACAGGGGGCATGAATGAGCAGTTCTTC,CASSAGTGGMNEQFF